The entry below describes one T cell receptor (beta chain). Its antigen is currently not known. Per-base quality was not reported, and no clone a single base away is much larger than it. The sample is drawn from a study of T cells in Graves' hyperthyroidism and ophthalmopathy (dated by TCRdb to the late 2010s). Broadly, across the study: Peripheral blood samples were taken at the time of initial diagnosis, prior to any treatment. To identify distinguishing TCR V-J signatures, a discovery cohort of about 95 patients was used, comprising 40 to 45 with Graves' ophthalmopathy and 57 with stable Graves' hyperthyroidism. The paper describes TCR Vbeta CDR3 sequencing of 130 to 150 peripheral blood samples, made up of about 41 ophthalmopathy patients, roughly 75 hyperthyroidism patients and 17 progressor patients. Prospective prediction of ophthalmopathy was tested in an independent validation cohort of under 20 hyperthyroidism patients and some 17 patients who later progressed to ophthalmopathy. The study also compared thyroid tissue and blood T-cell repertoires from 5 to 7 Graves' hyperthyroidism patients. After sampling, hyperthyroidism patients received methimazole starting at 30 mg daily, and ophthalmopathy patients received high-dose intravenous methylprednisolone. The approximately 100 discovery patients were divided at random into training and test sets in a 7:3 ratio. Findings and caveats that apply to the study as a whole: Sample size was not statistically predetermined, and investigators were not blinded to group allocation. Blood samples also contained most of the expanded thyroid clonotypes (frequency above 0.001), which suggests that blood repertoires may reflect thyroid immune responses. Ophthalmopathy was separated from stable hyperthyroidism by a 13 V-J signature model, with 87.88% sensitivity and 81% to 82% specificity obtained in cross-validation and 80%/75% obtained in testing. In validation, the model predicted progression to ophthalmopathy a median of around 6.5 months before onset, with roughly 70% sensitivity and almost 75% specificity.

V ends up 7 bases short and J 5 bases short, with an unmatched junction base count of 12. Including cysteine and phenylalanine, the CDR3 has 16 amino acids. The sequence is cut down to CDR3 DNA, 48 bases in frame from base 1. Per the germline V gene, MNHNS is the CDR1 and SASEGT is the CDR2. Stable Graves' hyperthyroidism was defined as no progression to ophthalmopathy during 18 months of follow-up. Hyperthyroidism patients were aged 18 to 65 years and newly diagnosed, with disease duration of less than 2 months. The study excluded patients with uncontrolled infections, other autoimmune diseases, pregnancy or lactation. Diagnoses were based on clinical symptoms, serum thyroxine and TRAb, thyroid ultrasound and orbital computed tomography. PBMCs were isolated from 7.5 to 10 ml of fresh peripheral blood by Ficoll-Paque density gradient centrifugation. Trizol reagent was used to extract total RNA, and RNA quality was then checked on an Agilent 2100 Bioanalyzer.

Amplification of TCR beta CDR3 regions was carried out from RNA transcripts. For the first round of RT-PCR on the TCR CDR3, the HTBI primer set was used together with the Qiagen OneStep RT-PCR kit. Libraries were constructed in a second round of multiplex PCR, after which size selection and purification were carried out. Paired-end sequencing of the libraries was performed with 100 bp reads on an Illumina HiSeq2000. The authors' analysis ran thus. SOAPnuke was used to process the raw data, throwing out any read that contained adapters or uncalled bases, had a mean Phred below 15, or lacked an exact constant-primer or identifier match. COPE v1.2.5 was used to merge high-quality paired reads, and clonotypes were defined as unique nucleotide sequences. Clonotypes were aligned to IMGT TRBV, TRBD and TRBJ reference segments using MiTCR v1.1. The analysis included only V-J combinations with a frequency above 0.0001, which together covered roughly 99% of the repertoires. The TCS score was defined as the ratio of F50 (clonal expansion) to E x V (chaos), calculated using BLOSUM62-based TCRdist between CDR3 peptides within each V-J. Welch's t-statistics and random forest reduced 500 to 550 V-J features to about 12, which were used in a naive Bayes classifier (R e1071). The public reads were reprocessed in TCRdb via fastp at Q25 and MiXCR, keeping in-frame beta chains. Under each unique CDR3 protein, matching rows form one entry showing the most common genes and DNA. These V and J calls originate from TCRdb's pipeline instead of the authors' own analysis. This sample gives over 150,000 distinct CDR3 sequences in total; 17% of them show up just once. Roughly 49% of the sample is held by the ten biggest clonotypes.

Sample: blood. The source is a woman in her 50s with Graves' hyperthyroidism. The chain couples TRBV6-1 to TRBJ2-7; 12 central nucleotides agree with TRBD2. The DNA reads TGTGCCAGCACCCCGAGGGGACTAGCGGGTCTCCACGAGCAGTACTTC. The resulting protein is CASTPRGLAGLHEQYF.